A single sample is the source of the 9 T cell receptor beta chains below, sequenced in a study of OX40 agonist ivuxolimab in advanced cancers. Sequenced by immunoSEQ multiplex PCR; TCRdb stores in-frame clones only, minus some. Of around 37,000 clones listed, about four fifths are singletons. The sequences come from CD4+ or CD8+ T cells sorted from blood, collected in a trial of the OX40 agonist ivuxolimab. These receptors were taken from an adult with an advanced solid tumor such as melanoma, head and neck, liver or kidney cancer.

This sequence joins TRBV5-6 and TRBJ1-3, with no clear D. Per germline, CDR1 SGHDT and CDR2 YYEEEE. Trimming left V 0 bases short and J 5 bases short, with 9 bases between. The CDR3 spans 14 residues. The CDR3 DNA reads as TGTGCCAGCAGCTTGGGCAGAGGCAGAAACACCATATATTTT. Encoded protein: CASSLGRGRNTIYF.

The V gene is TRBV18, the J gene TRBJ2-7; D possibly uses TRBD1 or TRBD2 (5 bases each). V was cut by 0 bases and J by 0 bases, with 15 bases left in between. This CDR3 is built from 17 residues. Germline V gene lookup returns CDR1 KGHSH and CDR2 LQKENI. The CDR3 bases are TGTGCCAGCTCACCACCGGGCGAGGGGTCGAGCTCCTACGAGCAGTACTTC. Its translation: CASSPPGEGSSSYEQYF.

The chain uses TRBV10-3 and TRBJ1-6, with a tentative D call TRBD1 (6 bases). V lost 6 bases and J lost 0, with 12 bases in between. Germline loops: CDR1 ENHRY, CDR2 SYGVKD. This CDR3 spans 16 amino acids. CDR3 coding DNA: TGTGCCATCAGAAAGGACAGCAGCTCCTATAATTCACCCCTCCACTTT. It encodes CAIRKDSSSYNSPLHF.

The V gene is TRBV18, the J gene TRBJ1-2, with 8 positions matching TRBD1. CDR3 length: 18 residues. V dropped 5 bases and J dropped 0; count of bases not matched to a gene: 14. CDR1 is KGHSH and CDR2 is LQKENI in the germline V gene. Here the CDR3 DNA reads TGTGCCAGCTCATTAGCGGACAGGGTTTTCGGGTCTAACTATGGCTACACCTTC. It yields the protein CASSLADRVFGSNYGYTF.

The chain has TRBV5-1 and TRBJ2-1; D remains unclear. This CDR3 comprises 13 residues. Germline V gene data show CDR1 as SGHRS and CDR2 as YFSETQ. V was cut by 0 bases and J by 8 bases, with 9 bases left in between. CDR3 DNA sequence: TGCGCCAGCAGCTTGGCTGTAGACTATGAGCAGTTCTTC. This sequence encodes CASSLAVDYEQFF.

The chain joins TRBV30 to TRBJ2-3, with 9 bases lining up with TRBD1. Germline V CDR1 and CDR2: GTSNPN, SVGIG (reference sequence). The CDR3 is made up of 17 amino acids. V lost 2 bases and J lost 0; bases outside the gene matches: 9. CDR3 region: CAWSPWTGATSTDTQYF. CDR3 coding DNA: TGTGCCTGGAGTCCGTGGACAGGGGCCACTAGCACAGATACGCAGTATTTT.

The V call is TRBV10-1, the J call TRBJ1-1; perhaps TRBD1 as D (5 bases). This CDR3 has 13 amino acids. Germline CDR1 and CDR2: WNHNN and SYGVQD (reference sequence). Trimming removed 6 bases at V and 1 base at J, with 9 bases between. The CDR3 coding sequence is TGCGCCAGCAGCTTTGACAGGAACACTGAAGCTTTCTTT. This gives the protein CASSFDRNTEAFF.

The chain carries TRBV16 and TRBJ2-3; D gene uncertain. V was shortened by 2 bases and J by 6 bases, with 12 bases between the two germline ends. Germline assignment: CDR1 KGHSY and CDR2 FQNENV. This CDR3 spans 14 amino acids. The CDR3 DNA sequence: TGTGCCAGCAGCCAAAGAGCAGGCCAGGATACGCAGTATTTT. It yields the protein CASSQRAGQDTQYF.

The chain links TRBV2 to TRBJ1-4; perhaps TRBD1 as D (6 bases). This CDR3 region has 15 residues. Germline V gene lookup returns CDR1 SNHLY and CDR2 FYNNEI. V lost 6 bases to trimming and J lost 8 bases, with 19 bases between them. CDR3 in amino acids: CASSATPGAREKLFF. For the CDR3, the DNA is TGTGCCAGCAGCGCGACGCCAGGGGCTCGGGAAAAACTGTTTTTT.